The clone carrying this TCR beta chain was counted at least ten times. CDR3 length: 15 residues. The germline gives CDR1 MDHEN, CDR2 SYDVKM. Trimming took off 5 bases at V and 4 bases at J, with 14 bases between the two ends. The data derive from a study of T-cell reconstitution after alpha-beta-depleted transplantation in children. It was with unique molecular identifiers that the TCRbeta library was prepared. TCRdb reanalysed the PCR reads using MiXCR and keeps one entry per CDR3 protein. The table includes under 450,000 distinct CDR3 sequences, roughly 15% detected once. The input for sequencing was PBMCs, taken from the stem cell graft. V is TRBV28 and J is TRBJ1-4; unclear D gene. This sequence originates from a human donor who donated a stem cell graft to a child with Fanconi anemia. CDR3 region: CASSDPGGINEKLFF. The CDR3 nucleotides read TGTGCCAGCAGTGACCCGGGCGGAATTAATGAAAAACTGTTTTTT.